The clone carrying this T cell receptor beta chain was counted between two and nine times. The antigen is unknown. Use of 60 Vbeta and 13 Jbeta primers characterized the PCR. Assay used: immunoSEQ multiplex PCR; TCRdb lists only in-frame clones, some missing. The sample lists some 150,000 clones, around nine tenths occurring once. The data originate from a study of cytomegalovirus exposure and HLA in healthy donors. Study at large: Among the approximately 400 genotyped donors, approximately 82% were placed in the Caucasian-associated ancestry cluster.

The study, taken as a whole, reports: Later work associated roughly 17,000 TCR beta sequences with HLA alleles at 0.05 false discovery rate. Follow-up analysis later connected one missense variant in DCLRE1C with trimming of TCR beta V- and J-genes.

The source of this sequence is a woman aged 30 to 39 in good health and CMV-seronegative. The specimen was PBMCs.

The CDR3 bases are TGTGCCAGCAGCCAACCGGGACAGGGAACCGAAAAACTGTTTTTT. The encoded protein is CASSQPGQGTEKLFF. The genes are TRBV4-2 and TRBJ1-4, with 9 bases fitting TRBD1. V gave up 2 bases and J gave up 8 bases; unmatched junction bases: 6. The germline CDR1 and CDR2 sequences are LGHNA and YNFKEQ. The CDR3 consists of 15 residues.